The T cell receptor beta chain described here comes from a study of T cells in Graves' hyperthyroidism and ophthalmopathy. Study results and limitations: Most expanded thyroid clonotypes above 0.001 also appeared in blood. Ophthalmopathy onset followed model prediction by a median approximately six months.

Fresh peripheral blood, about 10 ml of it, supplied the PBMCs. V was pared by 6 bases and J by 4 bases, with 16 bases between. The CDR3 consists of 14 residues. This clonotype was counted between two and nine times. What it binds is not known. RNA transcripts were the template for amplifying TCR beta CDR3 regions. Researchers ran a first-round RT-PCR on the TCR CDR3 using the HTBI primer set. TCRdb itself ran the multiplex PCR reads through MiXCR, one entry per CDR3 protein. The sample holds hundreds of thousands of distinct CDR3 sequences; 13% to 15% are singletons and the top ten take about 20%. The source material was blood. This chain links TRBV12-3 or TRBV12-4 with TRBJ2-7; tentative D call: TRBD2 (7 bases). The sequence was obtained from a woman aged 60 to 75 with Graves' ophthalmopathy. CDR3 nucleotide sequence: TGTGCCAGCAGGGAGGGGGGGGCTGGATACGAGCAGTACTTC. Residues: CASREGGAGYEQYF.